This T cell receptor (beta chain) emerged from a study of cytomegalovirus exposure and HLA in healthy donors. Study-wide results and caveats: Analysis was carried out at a later point, and it linked a missense DCLRE1C variant to TCR beta V- and J-gene trimming.

V lost 4 bases and J 3 bases, leaving 13 bases between the germline ends. Germline loops: CDR1 SQVTM, CDR2 ANQGSEA. This CDR3 contains 13 residues. The PCR contained 60 Vbeta and 13 Jbeta primers. Sequencing was performed with immunoSEQ multiplex PCR; in TCRdb, only in-frame clones are kept and a portion is missing. The top ten hold 3.5% to 4.5% of the sample, which has about 94,000 clones, roughly three fifths seen once. As concerns this clone: The antigen is not known.

The sample taken for sequencing was PBMCs. The receptor was derived from a man aged 25-40 years in good health and CMV-seronegative. This chain uses TRBV29-1 with TRBJ2-7; D uncertain. In nucleotides, the CDR3 is TGCAGCGTTGTCGGGTCAGCAAACTACGAGCAGTACTTC. This translates into CSVVGSANYEQYF.